This TCR beta chain was recorded in a study of OX40 agonist ivuxolimab in advanced cancers. Profiled with immunoSEQ multiplex PCR; TCRdb holds only in-frame clones, not every one. This sample has approximately 66,000 clones, with about 91% found just once. As for this clone: Antigen specificity is unknown.

Germline CDR1 and CDR2: SNHLY and FYNNEI. The CDR3 is 15 amino acids. With V trimmed by 4 bases and J by 5 bases, 8 bases remained unmatched. Study-wide results and limits: Doses of 0.1 to 3.0 mg/kg were accompanied by clonal expansion of CD4+ and CD8+ blood T cells by week 6. Among expanded peripheral T cells, antigen specificity went undetermined.

The sample here was CD4+ or CD8+ T cells sorted from blood, taken in a trial of the OX40 agonist ivuxolimab. The V gene is TRBV2, the J gene TRBJ2-5; 9 bases match TRBD1. The TCR comes from an adult with an advanced solid tumor such as melanoma, head and neck, liver or kidney cancer. CDR3 loop: CASSGVGGQGETQYF. For the CDR3, the DNA is TGTGCCAGCAGTGGGGTAGGGGGACAGGGTGAGACCCAGTACTTC.